The 30 T cell receptor beta chains presented below share a single source sample, sequenced in a study of shared T cell receptors in the human thymus. Profiled with immunoSEQ multiplex PCR; TCRdb holds only in-frame clones, not every one. The table shows under 450,000 clones, with approximately 95% occurring only once. The sample consisted of thymocytes. Every receptor here comes from a human donor.

The V and J genes are TRBV14 and TRBJ2-1; 9 bases line up with TRBD2. Germline lookup yields CDR1 SGHDN and CDR2 FVKESK. With V trimmed by 2 bases and J by 4 bases, 3 bases remained unmatched. The CDR3 contains 15 residues. The CDR3 coding sequence is TGTGCCAGCAGCCAACGCAGCGGGAGGTACAATGAGCAGTTCTTC. This translates into CASSQRSGRYNEQFF.

The chain couples TRBV12-5 to TRBJ2-1; tentatively, D is TRBD1 (6 bases). Trimming shortened V by 6 bases and J by 10 bases, and 16 bases separated the two germline ends. Germline loops: CDR1 LGHNT, CDR2 FRNRAP. The CDR3 spans 13 residues. CDR3 loop: CASGPLRGSEQFF. CDR3 DNA sequence: TGTGCTAGTGGACCCTTGAGGGGGAGCGAGCAGTTCTTC. The full variable domain, its missing parts supplied by reference TRBV12-5 and TRBJ2-1, is DARVTQTPRHKVTEMGQEVTMRCQPILGHNTVFWYRQTMMQGLELLAYFRNRAPLDDSGMPKDRFSAEMPDATLATLKIQPSEPRDSAVYFCASGPLRGSEQFFGPGTRLTVL.

V gene TRBV27 combines with J gene TRBJ1-2; D unclear. Trimming pared 5 bases from V and 6 bases from J, leaving 19 bases between. This CDR3 contains 15 residues. Germline CDR1 reads MNHEY; CDR2 reads SMNVEV (reference sequence). DNA of the CDR3: TGTGCCAGCAGTCCGATTGGGTCAGTTGAGAATGGCTACACCTTC. Its translation is CASSPIGSVENGYTF.

This chain connects TRBV10-3 to TRBJ2-1; a possible D gene is TRBD2 (5 bases). Germline assignment: CDR1 ENHRY and CDR2 SYGVKD. The ends were cut back, 2 bases at V and 7 bases at J, with 21 bases in the middle. The CDR3 length is 17 residues. Here the CDR3 DNA reads TGTGCCATCAGTGAGCCGCCTGGGCAGGCAACTAGGAATGAGCAGTTCTTC. Its protein product is CAISEPPGQATRNEQFF.

J is TRBJ2-2 and V is TRBV7-9; 7 nucleotides line up with TRBD1. The CDR3 is 15 residues long. Germline CDR1 reads SEHNR; CDR2 reads FQNEAQ (reference sequence). Losses at the gene ends were 5 bases for V and 4 bases for J; bases not matched to a gene: 7. CDR3: CASSPDRAGTGELFF. The CDR3 DNA is TGTGCCAGCAGCCCCGACAGGGCGGGCACCGGGGAGCTGTTTTTT.

This clone appeared once. This chain links TRBV14 with TRBJ2-7, with TRBD1 matching over 8 bases. After removal of 4 bases from V and 6 bases from J, the junction contained 11 bases not matched to a gene. The CDR3 loop spans 15 amino acids. CDR1 is SGHDN and CDR2 is FVKESK in the germline V gene. CDR3 region: CASSPGKDRVGEQYF. CDR3 sequence (DNA): TGTGCCAGCAGCCCTGGGAAGGACAGGGTGGGCGAGCAGTACTTC. Full variable domain (remainder filled in from reference TRBV14 and TRBJ2-7): EAGVTQFPSHSVIEKGQTVTLRCDPISGHDNLYWYRRVMGKEIKFLLHFVKESKQDESGMPNNRFLAERTGGTYSTLKVQPAELEDSGVYFCASSPGKDRVGEQYFGPGTRLTVT.

The chain couples TRBV7-2 to TRBJ1-1; 9 nucleotides line up with TRBD1. The CDR3 runs 17 residues. CDR1 is SGHTA, CDR2 FQGNSA, per germline. Trimming at V came to 6 bases and at J to 2 bases, leaving 13 bases not matched to a gene. CDR3 nucleotide sequence: TGTGCCAGCAGTAATTTCCCGGGACAGGGTTTTAACACTGAAGCTTTCTTT. It codes for CASSNFPGQGFNTEAFF.

This clone was seen just once. The chain has TRBV28 and TRBJ1-4; D unresolved. There are 17 residues in the CDR3. The germline V and J ends were trimmed by 5 bases and 6 bases, with 22 bases remaining between them. Germline CDR1 reads MDHEN; CDR2 reads SYDVKM. The CDR3 is CASSPSSRVLGDEKLFF. The CDR3 nucleotides are TGTGCCAGCAGTCCTTCAAGTCGGGTCCTCGGGGATGAAAAACTGTTTTTT.

V is TRBV6-1 and J is TRBJ1-5, with TRBD1 as a possible D gene (6 bases). V was cut by 3 bases and J by 7 bases, with 25 bases left in between. The CDR3 length is 18 residues. Germline V gene sequence: CDR1 MNHNS, CDR2 SASEGT. CDR3 DNA sequence: TGTGCCAGCAGTGATCACCGGGGACACGGGATGGTGGAGCAGCCCCAGCATTTT. It is translated as CASSDHRGHGMVEQPQHF.

The rearrangement joins TRBV15 to TRBJ2-3; 12 positions agree with TRBD2. The CDR3 covers 14 residues. Losses at the gene ends were 4 bases for V and 8 bases for J; bases not matched to a gene: 4. Germline CDR1 is LNHNV and CDR2 is YYDKDF (reference sequence). The CDR3 loop is CATSKRTSGTTQYF. As DNA, the CDR3 is TGTGCCACCAGCAAAAGGACTAGCGGGACTACGCAGTATTTT.

The chain combines TRBV5-6 with TRBJ1-5; D ambiguous. The length of the CDR3 is 15 residues. Germline V gives CDR1 SGHDT, CDR2 YYEEEE. Trimming shortened V by 4 bases and J by 3 bases, and 14 bases separated the two germline ends. The CDR3 is CASSQKKRDNQPQHF. In DNA, the CDR3 is TGTGCCAGCAGCCAAAAGAAGAGGGACAATCAGCCCCAGCATTTT.

This chain uses TRBV10-3 with TRBJ1-2; D ambiguous. The CDR3 loop spans 10 amino acids. CDR1 is ENHRY, CDR2 SYGVKD, per germline. DNA for the CDR3: TGTGCAGAAAGGCCGGTTGGCTACACCTTC. It yields the protein CAERPVGYTF.

This rearrangement joins TRBV7-9 to TRBJ2-1; no reliable D call. Trimming left V 5 bases short and J 2 bases short, with 16 bases between. The CDR3 extends over 16 amino acids. Germline V gives CDR1 SEHNR, CDR2 FQNEAQ (reference sequence). The CDR3 here is CASSPIGCGAYNEQFF. The CDR3 coding sequence is TGTGCCAGCAGCCCGATTGGCTGTGGGGCCTACAATGAGCAGTTCTTC.

This sequence joins TRBV6-6 and TRBJ2-7; 8 bases match TRBD1. V lost 4 bases and J lost 2; bases outside the gene matches: 7. The CDR3 length is 15 residues. Per the germline V gene, CDR1 is MNHNY and CDR2 is SVGAGI (reference sequence). The CDR3 bases are TGTGCCAGCAGTTGCGACAGGGGCCCGACCTACGAGCAGTACTTC. It encodes CASSCDRGPTYEQYF.

The V call is TRBV11-3, the J call TRBJ1-1; 7 positions match TRBD1. Trimming took 5 bases from V and 8 from J; bases not matched to a gene: 11. In germline, CDR1 is SGHNT, CDR2 YENEEA. The CDR3 covers 14 residues. The CDR3 region is CASSGNRGGKEAFF. DNA of the CDR3: TGTGCCAGCAGCGGGAACAGGGGAGGTAAGGAAGCTTTCTTT.

V is TRBV4-2 and J is TRBJ2-3; D gene uncertain. The CDR3 runs 14 residues. Trimming removed 1 base at V and 6 bases at J, with 11 bases between. In germline, CDR1 is LGHNA, CDR2 YNFKEQ. The CDR3 loop reads CASSQGPVRDTQYF. The CDR3, as DNA: TGTGCCAGCAGCCAAGGGCCCGTAAGGGATACGCAGTATTTT.

Only one count was recorded for this clone. The CDR3 coding sequence is TGTGCCAGCAGTGAGGGTGGATACGAGCAGTACTTC. This gives the protein CASSEGGYEQYF. The chain employs TRBV6-1 and TRBJ2-7, with no clear D. Germline assignment: CDR1 MNHNS and CDR2 SASEGT. CDR3 length: 12 amino acids. Trimming took 3 bases from V and 4 from J, leaving 7 bases between them.

This chain joins TRBV27 and TRBJ2-3, with unresolved D. The CDR3 runs to 13 residues. Trimming cost V 4 bases and J 4 bases, with 9 bases left between them. Germline V lookup: CDR1 MNHEY, CDR2 SMNVEV (reference sequence). This CDR3 is CASSSLLSDTQYF. The CDR3 DNA reads TGTGCCAGCAGTTCCTTACTTTCAGATACGCAGTATTTT.

V usage is TRBV4-2 and J usage is TRBJ2-3; 7 nucleotides align to TRBD2. The junction had 19 bases not matched to a gene; V was cut back by 1 base and J by 0 bases. The germline gives CDR1 LGHNA, CDR2 YNFKEQ. The CDR3 runs 21 residues. The DNA of the CDR3 is TGTGCCAGCAGCCAAGGCCTTAGTGAAGTAGCGGGTAACCCTAGCACAGATACGCAGTATTTT. It is translated as CASSQGLSEVAGNPSTDTQYF.

The V and J genes are TRBV27 and TRBJ1-2; no reliable D call. The CDR3 length is 14 residues. Deletions cut 6 bases from V and 5 bases from J, with 16 bases between. Germline V gene data show CDR1 as MNHEY and CDR2 as SMNVEV (reference sequence). CDR3 DNA sequence: TGTGCCAGCAGCCCAGCGGATTTTCGGTATGGCTACACCTTC. Amino acids: CASSPADFRYGYTF.

The rearrangement joins TRBV28 to TRBJ1-2; TRBD1 might be the D (5 bases). The germline V and J ends were trimmed by 10 bases and 1 base, with 25 bases remaining between them. There are 17 residues in the CDR3. In germline, CDR1 is MDHEN, CDR2 SYDVKM. The CDR3 here is CATVIRDELIFNYGYTF. The CDR3 DNA is TGTGCCACGGTAATCCGGGACGAGCTAATATTTAACTATGGCTACACCTTC.

The chain uses TRBV5-6 and TRBJ2-7; D is ambiguous. CDR1 and CDR2 (germline): SGHDT, YYEEEE. V gave up 2 bases and J gave up 5 bases, with 11 bases separating them. The CDR3 extends over 13 amino acids. This chain's CDR3 is CASSFGEMDEQYF. CDR3 coding DNA: TGTGCCAGCAGCTTTGGGGAAATGGACGAGCAGTACTTC.

The V and J genes are TRBV19 and TRBJ1-1, with 7 bases aligning to TRBD1. The V gene's germline CDR1 is LNHDA and CDR2 SQIVND (reference sequence). V lost 6 bases and J lost 3; bases outside the gene matches: 10. This CDR3 contains 15 residues. CDR3 coding DNA: TGTGCCAGTAGCCCCCAGGGGGGGAGAGACACTGAAGCTTTCTTT. Residues: CASSPQGGRDTEAFF.

V usage is TRBV4-3 and J usage is TRBJ2-3, with TRBD2 matching 9 bases. V was pared by 4 bases and J by 0 bases, with 23 bases of the junction left unmatched. Germline CDR1 is LGHNA and CDR2 is YSLEER. The CDR3 spans 22 residues. For the CDR3, the DNA is TGCGCCAGCAGCCGCCAAGGCGGGAGGGCCTCGTTTGGTTGGACTAGCACAGATACGCAGTATTTT. It translates to CASSRQGGRASFGWTSTDTQYF.

V is TRBV2 and J is TRBJ2-7; TRBD2 matches 9 bases. After removal of 7 bases from V and 7 bases from J, the junction contained 14 bases not matched to a gene. The germline V gene encodes CDR1 SNHLY and CDR2 FYNNEI. This CDR3 has 15 amino acids. The chain's CDR3 is CASTYSGSPGGEQYF. Here the CDR3 DNA reads TGTGCCAGCACCTATAGCGGGAGCCCCGGGGGAGAGCAGTACTTC. The entire variable domain, with the rest obtained from reference TRBV2 and TRBJ2-7, is as follows: EPEVTQTPSHQVTQMGQEVILRCVPISNHLYFYWYRQILGQKVEFLVSFYNNEISEKSEIFDDQFSVERPDGSNFTLKIRSTKLEDSAMYFCASTYSGSPGGEQYFGPGTRLTVT.

This chain links TRBV21-1 with TRBJ2-3; the table's D call of TRBD1 was not tested on the DNA. TRBV21-1 is described as a pseudogene. The CDR3 extends over 18 amino acids. The CDR3 coding sequence is TGTGCCAGCAGCAGAGGAGTTCCTTATGGGGCCCGCACAGATACGCAGTATTTT. Its protein product is CASSRGVPYGARTDTQYF.

V is TRBV20-1 and J is TRBJ2-1, with D hard to call. Germline lookup yields CDR1 DFQATT and CDR2 SNEGSKA (reference sequence). CDR3 length equals 11 residues. V was cut by 7 bases and J by 9 bases, with 13 bases left in between. The CDR3 DNA reads TGCAGTGGTTCCCTCTTTGGTGAGCAGTTCTTC. This sequence encodes CSGSLFGEQFF.

This clone was picked up one time. This chain connects TRBV18 to TRBJ2-7; 9 bases agree with TRBD2. CDR3 size: 16 residues. Germline V gives CDR1 KGHSH, CDR2 LQKENI. With 6 bases clipped from V and 3 bases from J, the junction kept 12 bases outside the gene matches. The chain's CDR3 is CASSVGVLAGIYEQYF. The CDR3 nucleotides read TGTGCCAGCTCTGTGGGAGTACTAGCGGGTATCTACGAGCAGTACTTC.

V and J are TRBV28 and TRBJ2-3; maybe TRBD1 (5 bases). Germline V CDR1 and CDR2: MDHEN, SYDVKM. V was trimmed by 4 bases and J by 4 bases, leaving 18 bases between them. This CDR3 region has 16 residues. The CDR3 bases are TGTGCCAGCAGTTCCCCCCGGGTTGGGGCGGCAGATACGCAGTATTTT. This translates into CASSSPRVGAADTQYF.

The genes are TRBV6-1 and TRBJ2-4; D may be TRBD1 (5 bases). V was cut by 1 base and J by 16 bases, with 17 bases left in between. CDR1 is MNHNS and CDR2 is SASEGT in the germline V gene. This CDR3 is built from 13 residues. CDR3 loop: CASSEGRSGKSYF. CDR3 nucleotide sequence: TGTGCCAGCAGTGAAGGACGGTCAGGGAAGTCCTACTTC.